Listed below are T cell receptor beta chains from one sample, sequenced in a study of molecular identifiers for immune sequencing clone quantification. A single record per CDR3 protein comes from TCRdb applying MiXCR to the PCR reads. Here the sample spans some 100,000 distinct CDR3 sequences, 36% being singletons. The sequenced sample consisted of naive CD8+ T cells from blood, with Jurkat cell RNA spiked in. The receptors shown here come from a human donor in good health. Some libraries in this study had Jurkat cell RNA spiked in. Each CDR3 is given with its conserved first and last residue. A D gene is named only where the DNA matches it firmly. Clone size is shown for a subset of rows, as once, few, many or a class of expanded clone.

j_call clone_size d_call v_call cdr3_nt cdr3_aa
TRBJ1-4 few - TRBV19 TGTGCCAGTAGTTGGACAGCTGCAACTAATGAAAAACTGTTTTTT CASSWTAATNEKLFF
TRBJ1-2 - - TRBV9 TGTGCCAGCAACCGAGACACCTATGGCTACACCTTC CASNRDTYGYTF
TRBJ2-3 many TRBD2 TRBV15 TGTGCCACCAGCAGAGTGGGACTAGCGGGAGACTTAGATACGCAGTATTTT CATSRVGLAGDLDTQYF
TRBJ2-7 - - TRBV28 TGTGCCAGCAGGTCCCTGAGGCCGGTCAGGGAATCCTACGAGCAGTACTTC CASRSLRPVRESYEQYF
TRBJ2-2 - - TRBV6-2/TRBV6-3 TGTGCCAGCAGTTATAGGAGGGTCGGGGAGCTGTTTTTT CASSYRRVGELFF
TRBJ2-7 - TRBD1 TRBV10-3 TGTGCCATCGGACCCGGGGGACAGGGGTTAAGCGAGCAGTACTTC CAIGPGGQGLSEQYF
TRBJ2-5 - - TRBV4-1 TGCGCCAGCAGCCAAGAGAGAGGGCAGGGTGAGCTAGAAGAGCCCCAGTACTTC CASSQERGQGELEEPQYF
TRBJ2-2 - - TRBV9 TGTGCCAGCAGCGTAGAGGCAGGACCCGGGGAGCTGTTTTTT CASSVEAGPGELFF
TRBJ2-3 - - TRBV11-2 TGTGCCAGCGGCCGGGGTGGGGATACGCAGTATTTT CASGRGGDTQYF
TRBJ2-1 - - TRBV11-2 TGTGCCAGCAGTCTCCGGGACGCGCGAGACGAGCAGTTCTTC CASSLRDARDEQFF
TRBJ2-3 many - TRBV28 TGTGCCAGCATGGCCTACAGGCGCAGTACGCAGTATTTT CASMAYRRSTQYF
TRBJ2-7 few TRBD2 TRBV20-1 TGCAGTGCTAGAGATTGGGCCTTAGCGGGAGCCGAGCAGTACTTC CSARDWALAGAEQYF
TRBJ1-1 many TRBD1 TRBV25-1 TGTGCCAGCAGTGAATCCCCGACAGGGGCTGAAGCTTTCTTT CASSESPTGAEAFF
TRBJ2-1 - - TRBV6-5 TGTGCCAGCAGTTGGGCCGGAGATGAGCAGTTCTTC CASSWAGDEQFF
TRBJ1-1 many - TRBV7-9 TGTGCCAGCAGCTTAGAAGCAGGGACCCGGCCCAGAATTGGTTTCTTT CASSLEAGTRPRIGFF
TRBJ2-1 - - TRBV28 TGTGCCAGCAGTTTCGGTGATGTACAGTTTGAGCAGTTCTTC CASSFGDVQFEQFF
TRBJ2-4 - - TRBV6-1 TGTGCCAGCAAGAGCGAGCTAGCCAAAAACATTCAGTACTTC CASKSELAKNIQYF
TRBJ1-1 - TRBD1 TRBV14 TGTGCCAGCAGCCACCCCCCCAGGGGGATCACTGAAGCTTTCTTT CASSHPPRGITEAFF
TRBJ2-7 - TRBD2 TRBV2 TGTGCCAGCAGGGGGACTAGTTGGTACGAGCAGTACTTC CASRGTSWYEQYF
TRBJ2-1 few TRBD1 TRBV28 TGTGCCAGCAGTCCACAGGGGGTCGATGAGCAGTTCTTC CASSPQGVDEQFF
TRBJ2-3 - - TRBV20-1 TGCAGTGCTAGACTAGGGACTTACACAGCTACGCAGTATTTT CSARLGTYTATQYF
TRBJ1-4 few - TRBV4-2 TGTGCCAGCAGCCAAGATTGGCAGTTGGGAAAACTGTTTTTT CASSQDWQLGKLFF
TRBJ1-2 once - TRBV7-9 TGTGCCAGCAGCTACCGGACCGAACTTAACTATGGCTACTCCTTC CASSYRTELNYGYSF
TRBJ2-7 - - TRBV7-9 TGTGCCAGCAGCTTAGGCGCCGACGAGCAGTACTTC CASSLGADEQYF
TRBJ2-1 - TRBD2 TRBV19 TGTGCCAGTAGGTTAGCGGGAGGGTCCTACAATGAGCAGATCTTC CASRLAGGSYNEQIF
TRBJ2-7 - - TRBV11-2 TGTGCCAGCAGCTCGATGGTTTCCTACGAGCAGTACTTC CASSSMVSYEQYF
TRBJ2-7 - - TRBV4-1 TGCGCCAGCAGCCAAGGTTCCGGGACCGAGCAGTACTTC CASSQGSGTEQYF
TRBJ2-7 - - TRBV27 TGTGCCAGCAGTTTATCGGCCCGATCCGAGCAGTACTTC CASSLSARSEQYF
TRBJ2-1 - - TRBV4-1 TGCGCCAGCAGCCAAGCTCTCAATGAGCAGTTCTTC CASSQALNEQFF
TRBJ2-3 few TRBD2 TRBV4-1 TGCGCCAGCAGGCGGCTAGCGGGACCAGATACGCAGTATTTT CASRRLAGPDTQYF
TRBJ2-7 few TRBD2 TRBV27 TGTGCCAGCAGTACCGGGACTAGCGGGATCTCATACGAGCAGTACTTC CASSTGTSGISYEQYF
TRBJ2-1 - - TRBV18 TGTGCCACCTGGACTAACTACAAAGAGCAGTTCTTC CATWTNYKEQFF
TRBJ1-1 few TRBD1 TRBV20-1 TGCAGTGCCCAAGACAGGGAGGGAGCTTTCTTT CSAQDREGAFF
TRBJ2-7 - - TRBV6-2/TRBV6-3 TGTGCCAGCCAGACTAGCTCCTACGAGCAGTACTTC CASQTSSYEQYF
TRBJ2-1 - TRBD2 TRBV7-2 TGTGCCAGCAGCTTAGTGAGTAGCGGGGTCAATGAGCAGTCCTTC CASSLVSSGVNEQSF
TRBJ1-1 many - TRBV5-4 TGTGCCAGCAGCTTGGACCAAGGTGGCACTGAAGCTTTCTTT CASSLDQGGTEAFF
TRBJ1-2 - - TRBV27 TGTGCCAGCAGTTTTGGAGGAAGCGGTGGCTACACCTTC CASSFGGSGGYTF
TRBJ2-2 - TRBD2 TRBV28 TGTGCCAGCAGTTCGGGGGGAGCGACTTCGAACACCGGGGAGCTGTTTTTT CASSSGGATSNTGELFF
TRBJ1-2 few - TRBV13 TGTGCCAGCAGCTTCAAGGGAGGGGGTCGGGGCTATGGCTACACCTTC CASSFKGGGRGYGYTF
TRBJ2-2 - - TRBV10-2 TGCGCCAGCAGGGGCAGGGTTTCCCCAAGTCCGATTAACACCGGGGAGCTGTTTTTT CASRGRVSPSPINTGELFF
TRBJ1-5 - TRBD1 TRBV6-2/TRBV6-3 TGTGCCACCCGGGACAGCCTCGATCAGCCCCAGCATTTT CATRDSLDQPQHF
TRBJ1-5 many - TRBV25-1 TGTGCCAGCATCCTCCTCTCCCAGGGGATTAGCAATCAGCCCCAGCATTTT CASILLSQGISNQPQHF
TRBJ2-7 few - TRBV5-6 TGTGCCAGCAGCAAAACTACGGGACCCTTTACCTACGAGCAGTACTTC CASSKTTGPFTYEQYF
TRBJ1-4 many - TRBV6-6 TGTGCCAGCAGTTACAGGCAGTCAAATGAAAAACTGTTTTTT CASSYRQSNEKLFF
TRBJ2-2 - TRBD2 TRBV24-1 TGTGCCACCAGTGACCCCACTAGCGGAAAGAACACCGGGGGGCTGTTTTTT CATSDPTSGKNTGGLFF
TRBJ1-2 few - TRBV20-1 TGCAGTGCCCAGTCCGATATCACAAGCAACTATGGCTACACCTTC CSAQSDITSNYGYTF
TRBJ2-6 - - TRBV7-9 TGTGCCAGCAGCGCCCGCACAGGGTACGGGGCCAACGTCCTGACTTTC CASSARTGYGANVLTF
TRBJ1-5 many - TRBV14 TGTGCCAGCAGCCAAATGGGTAGCAATCAGCCCCAGCATTTT CASSQMGSNQPQHF
TRBJ1-5 - - TRBV10-2 TGCGCCAGCAGTGAGCTTGGACCCCCGGGGGGTCAGCCCCAGCATTTT CASSELGPPGGQPQHF
TRBJ1-5 many - TRBV28 TGTGCCAGCAGTTTCGAAGGGGGGGGCCAGCCCCAGCATTTT CASSFEGGGQPQHF
TRBJ2-3 many TRBD2 TRBV7-2 TGTGCCAGCAGCTTATTCGGGCTAGCGGGACCTAGCACAGATACGCAGTATTTT CASSLFGLAGPSTDTQYF
TRBJ2-7 - TRBD1 TRBV11-2 TGTGCCAGCAACCCTCGCACCTGGGGGGACAGGGGTAACGAGCAGTACTTC CASNPRTWGDRGNEQYF